This is a list of T cell receptor beta chains from one sample in a study of cytomegalovirus exposure and HLA in healthy donors. The repertoire was sequenced with immunoSEQ multiplex PCR; TCRdb's copy has only in-frame clones and lacks some. The repertoire consists of 190,000 or so clones, with 65% to 85% occurring once and the leading ten covering approximately 2.9%. The specimen sequenced was PBMCs. Source of these receptors: a woman aged 18 to 35 in good health and CMV-seropositive. CDR3s include the opening cysteine and the closing phenylalanine or tryptophan. A D gene is named only where the DNA matches it firmly. The listing skips clone size in some rows; elsewhere it reads once, few, many or a size class.

D gene,clone size,J gene,V gene,CDR3 protein,CDR3 DNA
NA,NA,TRBJ2-1,TRBV7-9,CASSLGQDEQFF,TGTGCCAGCAGCTTAGGTCAGGATGAGCAGTTCTTC
TRBD1,NA,TRBJ2-7,TRBV5-1,CASSPVRDSTYEQYF,TGCGCCAGCAGCCCGGTACGGGACAGTACCTACGAGCAGTACTTC
NA,NA,TRBJ1-1,TRBV5-1,CASSLIQGGEAFF,TGCGCCAGCAGCTTGATACAGGGTGGTGAAGCTTTCTTT
TRBD2,NA,TRBJ2-1,TRBV10-3,CAISDIAGGRDNEQFF,TGTGCCATCAGTGATATAGCGGGGGGTCGGGACAATGAGCAGTTCTTC
TRBD2,NA,TRBJ2-7,TRBV2,CASRDLGLALEQYF,TGTGCCAGCAGGGACCTAGGACTAGCTCTCGAGCAGTACTTC
TRBD1,once,TRBJ2-1,TRBV9,CASSVGGTGVNEQFF,TGTGCCAGCAGCGTAGGTGGGACAGGGGTAAATGAGCAGTTCTTC
NA,NA,TRBJ2-7,TRBV7-9,CASSSTLRGSYEQYF,TGTGCCAGCAGCTCTACCCTACGCGGCTCCTACGAGCAGTACTTC
NA,few,TRBJ1-2,TRBV27,CASSSVQGYGYTF,TGTGCCAGCAGTTCGGTACAGGGATATGGCTACACCTTC
NA,NA,TRBJ1-1,TRBV25-1,CASSFSGTRTEAFF,TGTGCCAGCTCCTTTTCCGGGACAAGAACTGAAGCTTTCTTT
NA,NA,TRBJ2-5,TRBV4-3,CASSPWRGQETQYF,TGCGCCAGCAGTCCTTGGCGGGGCCAAGAGACCCAGTACTTC
TRBD1,NA,TRBJ2-7,TRBV29-1,CSVGTVAEQYF,TGCAGCGTGGGGACAGTAGCCGAGCAGTACTTC
NA,NA,TRBJ2-7,TRBV27,CASSLSFPSYEQYF,TGTGCCAGCAGTTTATCGTTTCCTTCCTACGAGCAGTACTTC
NA,NA,TRBJ1-1,TRBV4-3,CASSQALGAMNTEAFF,TGCGCCAGCAGCCAAGCCTTAGGGGCAATGAACACTGAAGCTTTCTTT
NA,NA,TRBJ2-2,TRBV5-4,CASSFYQGSNTGELFF,TGTGCCAGCAGCTTTTATCAGGGCTCGAACACCGGGGAGCTGTTTTTT
NA,NA,TRBJ1-6,TRBV18,CASTTGTGDSPLHF,TGTGCCAGCACAACCGGGACGGGAGATTCACCCCTCCACTTT
TRBD1,NA,TRBJ1-3,TRBV10-2,CASSGQGLNTIYF,TGCGCCAGCAGCGGACAGGGGCTAAACACCATATATTTT
TRBD1,NA,TRBJ1-2,TRBV27,CASRTPGTGSNTNYGYTF,TGTGCCAGCAGAACCCCCGGGACAGGCTCAAATACTAACTATGGCTACACCTTC
TRBD1,NA,TRBJ2-1,TRBV15,CATSRDGQGRDEQFF,TGTGCCACCAGCAGAGATGGACAGGGGAGGGATGAGCAGTTCTTC
NA,NA,TRBJ2-5,TRBV6-1,CASAGARSVQETQYF,TGTGCCAGCGCGGGGGCCAGGTCCGTACAAGAGACCCAGTACTTC
TRBD1,NA,TRBJ2-7,TRBV6-6,CASYGDRGIYEQYF,TGTGCCAGCTACGGGGACAGGGGTATTTACGAGCAGTACTTC
NA,NA,TRBJ2-7,TRBV5-8,CASSLSPAREQYF,TGTGCCAGCAGCTTGTCGCCCGCCAGGGAGCAGTACTTC
TRBD1,NA,TRBJ1-5,TRBV27,CASTLLQGAGNQPQHF,TGTGCCAGCACCTTACTTCAGGGGGCTGGAAATCAGCCCCAGCATTTT
TRBD2,NA,TRBJ2-3,TRBV2,CASSEGLGTNTDTQYF,TGTGCCAGCAGTGAAGGGTTGGGGACTAACACAGATACGCAGTATTTT
NA,NA,TRBJ2-1,TRBV5-4,CASSRTEEDEQFF,TGTGCCAGCAGCCGAACAGAGGAGGATGAGCAGTTCTTC